This TCR beta chain was identified in a study of T-cell memory formation after mild COVID-19. Germline values: CDR1 LGHDT, CDR2 YNNKEL (reference sequence). V was clipped by 2 bases and J by 6 bases; unmatched bases: 6. The CDR3 runs to 16 residues. Using its own MiXCR run on the 5' RACE reads, TCRdb lists one record per CDR3 protein. The sample yields approximately 390,000 distinct CDR3 sequences, about a sixth seen once. Only a few counts were recorded for this clonotype. This sequence joins TRBV3-1 and TRBJ2-2, with 10 bases matching TRBD2. The source material was PBMCs or a T cell subset sorted from them (not recorded which). This clonotype was obtained from a man younger than 30 who had mild COVID-19 (a few samples of this study predate the infection). Cell type and time point are not known. The CDR3 loop is CASSQKSAGGPGELFF. For the CDR3, the DNA is TGTGCCAGCAGCCAAAAGTCAGCGGGGGGGCCCGGGGAGCTGTTTTTT.